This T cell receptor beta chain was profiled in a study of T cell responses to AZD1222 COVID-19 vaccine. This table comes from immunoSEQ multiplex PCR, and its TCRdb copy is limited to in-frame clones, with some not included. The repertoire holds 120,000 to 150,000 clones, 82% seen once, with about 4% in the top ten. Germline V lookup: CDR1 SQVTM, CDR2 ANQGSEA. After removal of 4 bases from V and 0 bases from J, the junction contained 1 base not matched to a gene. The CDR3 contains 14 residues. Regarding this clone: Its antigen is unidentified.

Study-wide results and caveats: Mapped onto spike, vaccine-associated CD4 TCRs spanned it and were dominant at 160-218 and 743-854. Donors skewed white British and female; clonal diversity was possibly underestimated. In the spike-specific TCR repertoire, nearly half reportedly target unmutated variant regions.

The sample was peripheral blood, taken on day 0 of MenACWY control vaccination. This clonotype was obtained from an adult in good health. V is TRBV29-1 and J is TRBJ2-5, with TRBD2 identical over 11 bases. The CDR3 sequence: CSVVSGGDQETQYF. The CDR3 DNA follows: TGCAGCGTTGTTAGCGGGGGGGACCAAGAGACCCAGTACTTC. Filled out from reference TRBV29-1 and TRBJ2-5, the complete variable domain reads SAVISQKPSRDICQRGTSLTIQCQVDSQVTMMFWYRQQPGQSLTLIATANQGSEATYESGFVIDKFPISRPNLTFSTLTVSNMSPEDSSIYLCSVVSGGDQETQYFGPGTRLLVL.